Below, 24 T cell receptor beta chains from the same sample are listed, as sequenced in a study of T cell responses to AZD1222 COVID-19 vaccine. The assay was immunoSEQ multiplex PCR, and TCRdb's table has in-frame clones only and misses some. The sample holds approximately 200,000 clones, about 90% seen once. This material consisted of peripheral blood, taken on day 0 of AZD1222 vaccination. Every receptor here comes from an adult in good health.

The genes are TRBV7-9 and TRBJ2-5; D remains ambiguous. Germline CDR1 SEHNR, CDR2 FQNEAQ (reference sequence). The CDR3 has 14 amino acids. V was trimmed by 3 bases and J by 2 bases, leaving 10 bases between them. This chain's CDR3 is CASSFPRAQETQYF. In nucleotides, the CDR3 is TGTGCCAGCAGCTTTCCCCGGGCACAAGAGACCCAGTACTTC.

The V and J genes are TRBV30 and TRBJ2-7; 10 bases align to TRBD2. This CDR3 has 17 residues. The germline V gene has CDR1 GTSNPN and CDR2 SVGIG (reference sequence). Unmatched junction bases numbered 13, after V lost 0 bases and J lost 5 bases. CDR3 protein: CAWSVFVTSGRDNEQYF. The CDR3 DNA is TGTGCCTGGAGTGTGTTTGTGACTAGCGGGCGTGATAACGAGCAGTACTTC.

This clone was found a few times. This chain links TRBV2 with TRBJ1-4; D possibly corresponds to TRBD1 (5 bases). Germline V gene lookup returns CDR1 SNHLY and CDR2 FYNNEI. The CDR3 extends over 16 amino acids. V lost 0 bases to trimming and J lost 7 bases, with 15 bases between them. In nucleotides, the CDR3 is TGTGCCAGCAGTGAAGCGCTTCGGGTGGGGGGTGAAAAACTGTTTTTT. Residues: CASSEALRVGGEKLFF.

The chain couples TRBV5-1 to TRBJ2-7; D call uncertain. CDR1 SGHRS and CDR2 YFSETQ come from the germline V gene. V shed 3 bases and J shed 2 bases, with 3 bases lying between them. The CDR3 is 11 residues long. The CDR3 DNA is TGCGCCAGCAGCTCCCCCTACGAGCAGTACTTC. Translation gives CASSSPYEQYF.

This chain links TRBV6-6 with TRBJ1-4; 7 bases agree with TRBD1. Germline V gene sequence: CDR1 MNHNY, CDR2 SVGAGI (reference sequence). J lost 4 bases, V lost 0 bases, and 2 bases had no gene match. The CDR3 runs to 15 residues. CDR3 coding DNA: TGTGCCAGCAGTTACTCAGGGACAGTTAATGAAAAACTGTTTTTT. Its protein product is CASSYSGTVNEKLFF.

The gene calls are TRBV3-1 (or the pseudogene TRBV3-2) and TRBJ1-6; D possibly corresponds to TRBD1 (6 bases). Trimming left V 3 bases short and J 10 bases short, with 16 bases between. The CDR3 contains 15 residues. Germline values: CDR1 LGHDT, CDR2 YNNKEL (reference sequence). The CDR3: CASSQSGQFNSPLHF. CDR3 nucleotides: TGTGCCAGCAGCCAGTCGGGACAATTTAACTCACCCCTCCACTTT.

V usage is TRBV3-1 (or the pseudogene TRBV3-2) and J usage is TRBJ2-7; 8 nucleotides align to TRBD1. Trimming cost V 4 bases and J 2 bases; bases outside gene matches: 7. Germline lookup yields CDR1 LGHDT and CDR2 YNNKEL (reference sequence). The CDR3 has 15 residues. In DNA form, the CDR3 reads TGTGCCAGCAGCCCCCTCACAGGGGGGACCTACGAGCAGTACTTC. Encoded protein: CASSPLTGGTYEQYF.

The V and J genes are TRBV21-1 and TRBJ2-7; the D call of TRBD1 is as the table states it, not checked on the DNA. TRBV21-1 is tagged as a pseudogene. The CDR3 extends over 15 amino acids. The CDR3 spells CASSKEPTGGYEQYF. In DNA, the CDR3 is TGTGCCAGCAGCAAAGAGCCGACAGGCGGCTACGAGCAGTACTTC.

This chain connects TRBV6-6 to TRBJ2-5, with 8 positions matching TRBD2. The CDR3 is 14 residues long. Germline V gene data show CDR1 as MNHNY and CDR2 as SVGAGI (reference sequence). V shed 5 bases, J shed 5 bases, and the junction held 7 bases outside the gene matches. The CDR3 DNA sequence: TGTGCCAGCAGTGGAATAGCGGGGAGTGAGACCCAGTACTTC. Its protein product is CASSGIAGSETQYF.

The chain links TRBV6-1 to TRBJ1-2; D not resolved. The CDR3 sequence is 16 residues long. Trimming stripped 2 bases from V and 4 bases from J, with 17 bases between. Germline V gene lookup returns CDR1 MNHNS and CDR2 SASEGT. The CDR3 bases are TGTGCCAGCAGTGAAAGAAAGGGAGGCAAGGTCTATGGCTACACCTTC. This gives the protein CASSERKGGKVYGYTF.

The chain carries TRBV11-2 and TRBJ2-1; 9 nucleotides align to TRBD2. Germline-derived CDR1 and CDR2 are SGHAT and FQNNGV. With 5 bases clipped from V and 1 base from J, the junction kept 0 bases outside the gene matches. This CDR3 comprises 14 residues. The CDR3 coding sequence is TGTGCCAGCAGCACTAGCGGGTCCTACAATGAGCAGTTCTTC. This encodes CASSTSGSYNEQFF.

The rearrangement links TRBV19 to TRBJ1-1; D may be TRBD1 (5 bases). CDR1 is LNHDA and CDR2 is SQIVND in the germline V gene (reference sequence). The V gene lost 3 bases and the J gene lost 6 bases, with 11 bases spanning the gap. This CDR3 spans 13 amino acids. CDR3 sequence reads: CASSILGGAEAFF. Written as DNA, the CDR3 is TGTGCCAGTAGTATCCTGGGAGGGGCTGAAGCTTTCTTT.

This chain links TRBV5-1 with TRBJ1-1, with 10 positions matching TRBD1. This CDR3 has 15 residues. Germline CDR1 SGHRS, CDR2 YFSETQ. V was clipped by 2 bases and J by 4 bases; unmatched bases: 5. CDR3: CASSFLTGGITEAFF. CDR3 DNA: TGCGCCAGCAGCTTCCTGACAGGGGGCATCACTGAAGCTTTCTTT.

Comment on this clone: A read error may explain this, as a much larger clone is one base away. The sample contains more than one DNA sequence encoding this CDR3. The V gene is TRBV7-9, the J gene TRBJ1-2, with D tentatively TRBD1 (5 bases). This CDR3 has 12 residues. In germline, CDR1 is SEHNR, CDR2 FQNEAQ (reference sequence). V gave up 3 bases and J gave up 6 bases, with 8 bases separating them. The chain's CDR3 is CASSFNRNGYTF. The CDR3 DNA is TGTGCCAGCAGCTTTAACAGGAATGGCTACACCTTC.

The table lists this clone with a count of one. The rearrangement uses TRBV28 and TRBJ1-2; D possibly corresponds to TRBD1 (5 bases). Germline values: CDR1 MDHEN, CDR2 SYDVKM. This CDR3 region has 16 residues. The V end lost 6 bases, the J end lost 4 bases, and 21 bases lay between the germline ends. The CDR3 nucleotides are TGTGCCAGCAGGGGAGTAGAGTTTAGTGGGGGCTATGGCTACACCTTC. Amino acid sequence: CASRGVEFSGGYGYTF.

The rearrangement joins TRBV24-1 to TRBJ2-5; D gene unclear. The germline V gene has CDR1 KGHDR and CDR2 SFDVKD. The germline V and J ends were trimmed by 2 bases and 0 bases, with 0 bases remaining between them. This CDR3 contains 12 residues. The chain's CDR3 is CATSDYQETQYF. DNA of the CDR3: TGTGCCACCAGTGATTACCAAGAGACCCAGTACTTC.

The chain carries TRBV7-2 and TRBJ2-1; TRBD2 might be the D (6 bases). This CDR3 spans 16 amino acids. CDR1 and CDR2 from the germline V gene are SGHTA and FQGNSA. The V end lost 0 bases, the J end lost 6 bases, and 15 bases lay between the germline ends. CDR3 loop: CASSLAAFHGGNEQFF. The CDR3 coding sequence is TGTGCCAGCAGCTTAGCAGCATTCCACGGGGGCAATGAGCAGTTCTTC. Complete variable domain (other parts from reference TRBV7-2 and TRBJ2-1): GAGVSQSPSNKVTEKGKDVELRCDPISGHTALYWYRQSLGQGLEFLIYFQGNSAPDKSGLPSDRFSAERTGGSVSTLTIQRTQQEDSAVYLCASSLAAFHGGNEQFFGPGTRLTVL.

There are a few counts of this clone. The rearrangement links TRBV7-2 to TRBJ1-2; D is ambiguous. The germline gives CDR1 SGHTA, CDR2 FQGNSA. CDR3 length: 14 residues. V was trimmed by 5 bases and J by 7 bases, leaving 17 bases between them. The CDR3 protein is CASSPEFEAGGYTF. The DNA for the CDR3 is TGTGCCAGCAGCCCCGAGTTTGAGGCAGGTGGCTACACCTTC.

This clone turned up a few times. The rearrangement joins TRBV27 to TRBJ1-5; TRBD1 agrees at 8 bases. V gave up 3 bases and J gave up 7 bases; unmatched junction bases: 5. CDR1 is MNHEY, CDR2 SMNVEV, per germline (reference sequence). The CDR3 has 14 amino acids. CDR3 in amino acids: CASSFVQGGQPQHF. The DNA for the CDR3 is TGTGCCAGCAGTTTTGTACAGGGGGGGCAGCCCCAGCATTTT.

This chain uses TRBV29-1 with TRBJ1-4, with D perhaps TRBD1 (5 bases). Trimming removed 7 bases from V and 3 bases from J, with 9 bases in between. CDR3 length equals 12 residues. Germline CDR1 is SQVTM and CDR2 is ANQGSEA. For the CDR3, the DNA is TGCAGCGGAAAGGGACCTAATGAAAAACTGTTTTTT. It encodes CSGKGPNEKLFF.

The chain uses TRBV9 and TRBJ1-1; no definite D call. CDR1 and CDR2 from the germline V gene are SGDLS and YYNGEE. The CDR3 loop spans 13 amino acids. V was clipped by 0 bases and J by 1 base, with 4 bases between them. This CDR3 is CASSVGANTEAFF. As DNA, the CDR3 is TGTGCCAGCAGCGTAGGGGCGAACACTGAAGCTTTCTTT.

This chain uses TRBV4-3 with TRBJ2-1; 8 nucleotides align to TRBD2. Germline values: CDR1 LGHNA, CDR2 YSLEER. Unmatched junction bases numbered 11, after V lost 1 base and J lost 12 bases. The CDR3 is made up of 15 amino acids. The CDR3 bases are TGCGCCAGCAGCCAAGGGACCGGGGGGGTCCGCGGGCAGTTCTTC. Translating it yields CASSQGTGGVRGQFF.

This chain connects TRBV7-6 to TRBJ1-1; D gene uncertain. Trimming left V 1 base short and J 7 bases short, with 4 bases between. The CDR3 runs 11 residues. CDR1 SGHVS and CDR2 FNYEAQ come from the germline V gene. CDR3 nucleotides: TGTGCCAGCAGCTTAGACAGTGAAGCTTTCTTT. Residues: CASSLDSEAFF.

This clone was recorded only once. The CDR3 DNA reads as TGTGCCAGCAGCTTACGGACCGGGGGAACAGATGGCTACACCTTC. This gives the protein CASSLRTGGTDGYTF. This chain links TRBV11-2 with TRBJ1-2, with a possible D match to TRBD1 (5 bases). Germline V gene sequence: CDR1 SGHAT, CDR2 FQNNGV. The CDR3 is made up of 15 amino acids. Trimming took 2 bases from V and 6 from J, leaving 16 bases between them.